This T cell receptor beta chain appears in the sequencing data of a study of T cell responses to AZD1222 COVID-19 vaccine. Turning to the study itself: Both about-4-week and about-12-week second-dose recipients were combined.

The study's findings and limits: There were mostly white British donors and more females than males, and clonal diversity was possibly underestimated.

Points on this clone: Its antigen is still unknown.

Generated by immunoSEQ multiplex PCR, the TCRdb table keeps only in-frame clones and is missing some. The table shows about 190,000 clones, with 80% to 90% occurring only once. The TCR originated in an adult in good health. The starting material was peripheral blood, obtained on day 0 of AZD1222 vaccination.

The CDR3 sequence is CASSRGGGETQYF. In DNA, the CDR3 is TGTGCCAGCAGCCGCGGCGGTGGGGAGACCCAGTACTTC. This rearrangement joins TRBV7-3 to TRBJ2-5; D not resolved. This CDR3 region has 13 residues. Trimming took 5 bases from V and 5 from J, leaving 12 bases between them. Per germline, CDR1 SGHTA and CDR2 FQGTGA.